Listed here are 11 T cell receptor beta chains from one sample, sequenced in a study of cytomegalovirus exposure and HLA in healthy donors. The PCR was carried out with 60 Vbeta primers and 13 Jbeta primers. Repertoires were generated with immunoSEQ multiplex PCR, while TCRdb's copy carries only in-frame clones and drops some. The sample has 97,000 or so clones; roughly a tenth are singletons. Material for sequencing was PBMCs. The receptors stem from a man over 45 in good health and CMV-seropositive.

CDR3: CASSTATYEQYF. The CDR3 bases are TGTGCCAGCAGCACAGCCACCTACGAGCAGTACTTC. The chain links TRBV27 to TRBJ2-7; D is unresolved. Germline V gene sequence: CDR1 MNHEY, CDR2 SMNVEV (reference sequence). This CDR3 contains 12 residues. V lost 6 bases, J lost 2 bases, and 8 bases lay in between.

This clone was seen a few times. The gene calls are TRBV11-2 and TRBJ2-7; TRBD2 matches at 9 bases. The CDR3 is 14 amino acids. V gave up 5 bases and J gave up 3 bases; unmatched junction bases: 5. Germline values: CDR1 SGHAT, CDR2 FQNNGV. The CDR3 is CASSQTSGYYEQYF. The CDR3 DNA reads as TGTGCCAGCAGCCAAACTAGCGGGTACTACGAGCAGTACTTC.

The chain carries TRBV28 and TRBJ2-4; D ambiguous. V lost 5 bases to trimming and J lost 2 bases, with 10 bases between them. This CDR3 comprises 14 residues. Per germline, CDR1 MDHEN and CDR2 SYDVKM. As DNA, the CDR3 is TGTGCCAGCAGTCACCGGAGCACCAAAAACATTCAGTACTTC. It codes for CASSHRSTKNIQYF.

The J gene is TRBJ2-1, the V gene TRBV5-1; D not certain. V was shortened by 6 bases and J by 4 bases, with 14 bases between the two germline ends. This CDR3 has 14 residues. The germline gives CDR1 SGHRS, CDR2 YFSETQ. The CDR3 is CASKSANTYNEQFF. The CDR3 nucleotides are TGCGCCAGCAAGTCTGCGAATACTTACAATGAGCAGTTCTTC. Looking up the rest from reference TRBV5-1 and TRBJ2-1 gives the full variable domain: KAGVTQTPRYLIKTRGQQVTLSCSPISGHRSVSWYQQTPGQGLQFLFEYFSETQRNKGNFPGRFSGRQFSNSRSEMNVSTLELGDSALYLCASKSANTYNEQFFGPGTRLTVL.

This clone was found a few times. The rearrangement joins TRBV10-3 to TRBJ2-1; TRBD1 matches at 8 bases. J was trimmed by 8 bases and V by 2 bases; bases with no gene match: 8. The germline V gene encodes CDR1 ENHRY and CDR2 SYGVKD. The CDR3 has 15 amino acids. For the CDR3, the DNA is TGTGCCATCAGTGAGAGGGACAGGTGGGGTGATGAGCAGTTCTTC. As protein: CAISERDRWGDEQFF.

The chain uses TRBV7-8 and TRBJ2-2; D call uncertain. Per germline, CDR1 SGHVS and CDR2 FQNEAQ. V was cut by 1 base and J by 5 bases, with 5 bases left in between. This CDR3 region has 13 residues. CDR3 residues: CASSLVITGELFF. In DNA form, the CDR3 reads TGTGCCAGCAGCTTAGTCATTACCGGGGAGCTGTTTTTT.

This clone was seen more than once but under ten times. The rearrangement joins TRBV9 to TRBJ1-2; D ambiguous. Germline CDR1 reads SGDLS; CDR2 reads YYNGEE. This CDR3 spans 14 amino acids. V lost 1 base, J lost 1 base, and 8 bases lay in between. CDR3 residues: CASSVNNGNYGYTF. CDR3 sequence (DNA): TGTGCCAGCAGCGTAAATAACGGTAACTATGGCTACACCTTC.

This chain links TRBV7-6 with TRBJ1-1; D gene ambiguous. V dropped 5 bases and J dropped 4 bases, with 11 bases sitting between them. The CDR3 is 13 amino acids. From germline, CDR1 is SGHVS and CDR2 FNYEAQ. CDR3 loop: CASSPSMITEAFF. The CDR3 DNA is TGTGCCAGCAGCCCATCTATGATCACTGAAGCTTTCTTT.

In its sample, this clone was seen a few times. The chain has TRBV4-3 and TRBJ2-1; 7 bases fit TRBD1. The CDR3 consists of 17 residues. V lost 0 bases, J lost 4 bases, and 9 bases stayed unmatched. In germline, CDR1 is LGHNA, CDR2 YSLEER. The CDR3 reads CASSQDPEGGKYNEQFF. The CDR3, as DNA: TGCGCCAGCAGCCAAGATCCGGAAGGGGGCAAGTACAATGAGCAGTTCTTC.

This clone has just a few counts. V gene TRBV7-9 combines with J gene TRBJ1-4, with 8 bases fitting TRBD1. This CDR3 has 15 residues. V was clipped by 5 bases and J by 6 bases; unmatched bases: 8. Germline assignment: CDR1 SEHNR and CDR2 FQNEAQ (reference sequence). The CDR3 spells CASSARTGWDEKLFF. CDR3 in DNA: TGTGCCAGCAGCGCAAGGACAGGGTGGGATGAAAAACTGTTTTTT.

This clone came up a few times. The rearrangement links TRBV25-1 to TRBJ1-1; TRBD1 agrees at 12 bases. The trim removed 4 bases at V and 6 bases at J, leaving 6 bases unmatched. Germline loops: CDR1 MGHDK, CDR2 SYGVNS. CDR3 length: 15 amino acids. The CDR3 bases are TGTGCCAGCAGTGCAGCCGGGACAGGGGGCGCTGAAGCTTTCTTT. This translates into CASSAAGTGGAEAFF.